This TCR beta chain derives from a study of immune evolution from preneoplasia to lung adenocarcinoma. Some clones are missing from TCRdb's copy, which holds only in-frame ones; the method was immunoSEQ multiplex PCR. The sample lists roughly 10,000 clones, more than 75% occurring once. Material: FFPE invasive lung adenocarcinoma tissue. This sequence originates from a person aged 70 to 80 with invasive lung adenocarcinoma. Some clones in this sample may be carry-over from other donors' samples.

CDR3 sequence reads: CASSPQGFQSGTYNEQFF. DNA for the CDR3: TGCGCCAGCAGCCCACAGGGGTTTCAATCCGGGACCTACAATGAGCAGTTCTTC. The V gene is TRBV4-1, the J gene TRBJ2-1, with 7 bases lining up with TRBD1. Germline values: CDR1 MGHRA, CDR2 YSYEKL. This CDR3 has 18 residues. V lost 4 bases and J lost 2; bases outside the gene matches: 14.